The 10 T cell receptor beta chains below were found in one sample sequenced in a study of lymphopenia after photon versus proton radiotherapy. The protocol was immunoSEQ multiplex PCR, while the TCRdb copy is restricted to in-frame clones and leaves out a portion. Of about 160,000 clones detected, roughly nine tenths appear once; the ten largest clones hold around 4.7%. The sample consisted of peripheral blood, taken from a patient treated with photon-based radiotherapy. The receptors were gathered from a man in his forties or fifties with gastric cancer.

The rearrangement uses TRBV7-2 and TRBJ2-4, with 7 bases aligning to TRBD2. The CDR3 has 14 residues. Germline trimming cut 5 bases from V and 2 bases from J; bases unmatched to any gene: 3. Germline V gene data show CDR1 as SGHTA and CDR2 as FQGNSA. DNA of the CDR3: TGTGCCAGCAGCGTCGGGAGGACCAAAAACATTCAGTACTTC. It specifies CASSVGRTKNIQYF. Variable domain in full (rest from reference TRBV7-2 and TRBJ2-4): GAGVSQSPSNKVTEKGKDVELRCDPISGHTALYWYRQSLGQGLEFLIYFQGNSAPDKSGLPSDRFSAERTGGSVSTLTIQRTQQEDSAVYLCASSVGRTKNIQYFGAGTRLSVL.

CDR3 loop: CAWSVFRVLGGGNTGELFF. The CDR3 nucleotides read TGTGCCTGGAGTGTATTCAGGGTCCTCGGAGGGGGGAACACCGGGGAGCTGTTTTTT. This chain uses TRBV30 with TRBJ2-2, with D perhaps assigned TRBD1 or TRBD2 (6 bases each). Germline values: CDR1 GTSNPN, CDR2 SVGIG (reference sequence). The germline V and J ends were trimmed by 0 bases and 1 base, with 21 bases remaining between them. The length of the CDR3 is 19 residues.

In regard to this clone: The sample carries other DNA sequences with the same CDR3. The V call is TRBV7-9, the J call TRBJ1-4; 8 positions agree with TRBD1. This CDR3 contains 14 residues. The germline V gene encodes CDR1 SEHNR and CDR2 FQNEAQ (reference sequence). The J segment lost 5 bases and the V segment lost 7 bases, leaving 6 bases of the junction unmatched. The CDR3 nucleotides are TGTGCCAGCAACCCCGGACAGGGAAATGAAAAACTGTTTTTT. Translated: CASNPGQGNEKLFF.

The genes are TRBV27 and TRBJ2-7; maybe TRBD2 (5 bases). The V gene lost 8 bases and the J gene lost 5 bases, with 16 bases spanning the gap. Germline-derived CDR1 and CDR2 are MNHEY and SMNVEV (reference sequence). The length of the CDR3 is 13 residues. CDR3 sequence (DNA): TGTGCCAGCCTGAGGGCAGGCAGCGACGAGCAGTACTTC. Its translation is CASLRAGSDEQYF.

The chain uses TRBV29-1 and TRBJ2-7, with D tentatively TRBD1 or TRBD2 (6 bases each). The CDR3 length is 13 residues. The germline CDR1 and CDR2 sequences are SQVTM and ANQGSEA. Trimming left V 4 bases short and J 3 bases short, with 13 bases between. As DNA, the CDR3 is TGCAGCGTTGGCGGGACAACTTTCTACGAGCAGTACTTC. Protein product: CSVGGTTFYEQYF.

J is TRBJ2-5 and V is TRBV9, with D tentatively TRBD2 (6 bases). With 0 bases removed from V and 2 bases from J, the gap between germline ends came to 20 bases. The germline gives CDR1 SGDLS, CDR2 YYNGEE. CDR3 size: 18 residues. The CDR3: CASSVATGGAGGQETQYF. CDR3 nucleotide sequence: TGTGCCAGCAGCGTAGCTACAGGAGGTGCAGGAGGGCAAGAGACCCAGTACTTC.

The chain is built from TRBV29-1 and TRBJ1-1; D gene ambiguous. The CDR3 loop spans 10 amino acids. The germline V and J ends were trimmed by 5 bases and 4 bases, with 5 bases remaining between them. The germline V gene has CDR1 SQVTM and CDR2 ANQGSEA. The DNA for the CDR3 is TGCAGCGTTCAGGTCACTGAAGCTTTCTTT. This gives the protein CSVQVTEAFF.

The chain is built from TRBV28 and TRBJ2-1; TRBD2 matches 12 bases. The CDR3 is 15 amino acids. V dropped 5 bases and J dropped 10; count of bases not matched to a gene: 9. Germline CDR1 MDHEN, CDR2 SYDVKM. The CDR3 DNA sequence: TGTGCCAGCAGTGCCCCTAGCGGGAGGGCCGACGAGCAGTTCTTC. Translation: CASSAPSGRADEQFF.

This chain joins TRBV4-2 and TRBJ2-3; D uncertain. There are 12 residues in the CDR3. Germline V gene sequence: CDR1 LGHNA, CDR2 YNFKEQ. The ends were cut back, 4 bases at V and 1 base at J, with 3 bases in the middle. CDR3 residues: CASSPRTDTQYF. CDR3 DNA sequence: TGTGCCAGCAGCCCTCGCACAGATACGCAGTATTTT.

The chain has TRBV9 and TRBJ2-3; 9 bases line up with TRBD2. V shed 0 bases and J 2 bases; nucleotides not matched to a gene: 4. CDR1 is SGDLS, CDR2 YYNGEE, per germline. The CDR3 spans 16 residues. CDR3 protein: CASSVGSGRYTDTQYF. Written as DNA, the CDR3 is TGTGCCAGCAGCGTAGGAAGCGGGAGGTACACAGATACGCAGTATTTT.